The clone carrying this T cell receptor (beta chain) came up once. The data derive from a study of T cell repertoires in ileal Crohn's disease. The CDR3 sequence is 16 residues long. The V gene lost 2 bases and the J gene lost 6 bases, with 18 bases spanning the gap. Germline CDR1 is SGHKS and CDR2 is YYEKEE (reference sequence). The method was immunoSEQ multiplex PCR; TCRdb's version includes in-frame clones alone and lacks a portion of them. The repertoire holds some 5,000 clones, with 75% to 90% as singletons. The source of this sequence is an adult with Crohn's disease. The sequenced sample was ileal tissue. The V call is TRBV5-5, the J call TRBJ1-5; D is perhaps TRBD1 (6 bases). The CDR3 loop reads CASSLTGKVLGQPQHF. CDR3 in DNA: TGTGCCAGCAGCTTAACAGGGAAGGTCTTAGGTCAGCCCCAGCATTTT.